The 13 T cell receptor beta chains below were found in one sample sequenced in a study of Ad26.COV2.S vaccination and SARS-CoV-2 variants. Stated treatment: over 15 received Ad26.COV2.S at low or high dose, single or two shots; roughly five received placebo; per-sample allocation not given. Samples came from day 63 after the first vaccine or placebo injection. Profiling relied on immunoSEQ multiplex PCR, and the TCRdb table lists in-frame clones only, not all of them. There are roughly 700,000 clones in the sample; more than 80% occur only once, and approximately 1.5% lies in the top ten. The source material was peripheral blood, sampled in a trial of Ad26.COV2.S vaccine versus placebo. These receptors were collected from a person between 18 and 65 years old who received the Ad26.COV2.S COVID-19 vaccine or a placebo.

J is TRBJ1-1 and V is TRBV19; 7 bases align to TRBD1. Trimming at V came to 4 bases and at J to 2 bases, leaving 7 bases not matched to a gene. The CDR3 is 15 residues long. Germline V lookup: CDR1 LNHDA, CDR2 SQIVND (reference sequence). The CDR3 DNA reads TGTGCCAGTAGTACCCCGACAGGGCTCAACACTGAAGCTTTCTTT. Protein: CASSTPTGLNTEAFF.

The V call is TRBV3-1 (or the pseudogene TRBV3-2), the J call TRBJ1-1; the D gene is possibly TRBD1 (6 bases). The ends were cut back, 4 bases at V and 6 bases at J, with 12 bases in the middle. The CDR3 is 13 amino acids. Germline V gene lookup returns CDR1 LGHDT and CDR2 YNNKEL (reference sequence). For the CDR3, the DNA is TGTGCCAGCAGCCTCATGTCAGGGGCTGAAGCTTTCTTT. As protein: CASSLMSGAEAFF.

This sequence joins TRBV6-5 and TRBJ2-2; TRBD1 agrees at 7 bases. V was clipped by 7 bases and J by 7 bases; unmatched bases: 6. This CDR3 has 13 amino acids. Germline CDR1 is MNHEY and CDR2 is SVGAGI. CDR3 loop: CASMRQGGGELFF. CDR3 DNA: TGTGCCAGCATGAGACAGGGCGGCGGGGAGCTGTTTTTT.

The CDR3 loop is CASSFASGSSYEQYF. The DNA for the CDR3 is TGTGCCAGCAGCTTCGCTAGCGGGAGCTCCTACGAGCAGTACTTC. The chain has TRBV7-2 and TRBJ2-7; the match to TRBD2 covers 10 bases. This CDR3 has 15 residues. V lost 3 bases to trimming and J lost 0 bases; unmatched junction nucleotides: 2. Germline CDR1 reads SGHTA; CDR2 reads FQGNSA.

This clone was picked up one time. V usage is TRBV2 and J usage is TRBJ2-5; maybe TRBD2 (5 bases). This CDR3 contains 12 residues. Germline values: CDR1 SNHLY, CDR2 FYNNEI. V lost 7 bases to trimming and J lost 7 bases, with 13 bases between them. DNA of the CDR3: TGTGCCAGCAATTTGGCGGGTGCGACCCAGTACTTC. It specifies CASNLAGATQYF. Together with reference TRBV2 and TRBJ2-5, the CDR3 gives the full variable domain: EPEVTQTPSHQVTQMGQEVILRCVPISNHLYFYWYRQILGQKVEFLVSFYNNEISEKSEIFDDQFSVERPDGSNFTLKIRSTKLEDSAMYFCASNLAGATQYFGPGTRLLVL.

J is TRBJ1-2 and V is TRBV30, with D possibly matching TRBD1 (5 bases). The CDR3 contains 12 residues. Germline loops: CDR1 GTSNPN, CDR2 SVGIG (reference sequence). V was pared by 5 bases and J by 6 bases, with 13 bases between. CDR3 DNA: TGTGCCTGGGCTGGGACTCCGGATGGCTACACCTTC. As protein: CAWAGTPDGYTF.

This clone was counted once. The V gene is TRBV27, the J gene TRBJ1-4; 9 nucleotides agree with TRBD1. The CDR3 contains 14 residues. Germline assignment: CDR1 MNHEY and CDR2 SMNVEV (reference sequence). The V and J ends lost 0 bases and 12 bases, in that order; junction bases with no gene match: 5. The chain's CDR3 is CASSLSGTGLELFF. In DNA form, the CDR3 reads TGTGCCAGCAGTTTATCTGGGACAGGGCTGGAACTGTTTTTT.

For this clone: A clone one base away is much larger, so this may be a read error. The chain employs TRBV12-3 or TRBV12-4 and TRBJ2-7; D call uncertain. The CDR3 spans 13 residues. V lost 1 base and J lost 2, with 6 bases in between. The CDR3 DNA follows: TGTGCCAGCAGTTTAGGCAGGACCTACGAGCAGTACTTC. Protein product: CASSLGRTYEQYF.

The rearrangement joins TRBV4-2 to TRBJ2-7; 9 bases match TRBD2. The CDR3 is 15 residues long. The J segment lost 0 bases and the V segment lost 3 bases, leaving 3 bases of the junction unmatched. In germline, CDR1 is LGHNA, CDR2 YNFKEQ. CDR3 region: CASSHSSGASYEQYF. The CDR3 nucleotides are TGTGCCAGCAGCCACTCTAGCGGGGCCTCCTACGAGCAGTACTTC.

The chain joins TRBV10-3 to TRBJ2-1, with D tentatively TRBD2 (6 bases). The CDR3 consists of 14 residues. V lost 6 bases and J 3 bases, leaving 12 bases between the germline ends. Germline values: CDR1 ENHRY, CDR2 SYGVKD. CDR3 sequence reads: CAIRASELYNEQFF. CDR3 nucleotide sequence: TGTGCCATCAGGGCTAGCGAGCTCTACAATGAGCAGTTCTTC.

The CDR3 nucleotides read TGTGCCAGCAGTGACCCGACTAGCGGCAGGTGCGAGCAGTACTTC. Its translation: CASSDPTSGRCEQYF. The chain is built from TRBV6-4 and TRBJ2-7; the match to TRBD2 covers 9 bases. This CDR3 region has 15 residues. Germline V CDR1 and CDR2: MRHNA, SNTAGT. Trimming cost V 2 bases and J 6 bases; bases outside gene matches: 8.

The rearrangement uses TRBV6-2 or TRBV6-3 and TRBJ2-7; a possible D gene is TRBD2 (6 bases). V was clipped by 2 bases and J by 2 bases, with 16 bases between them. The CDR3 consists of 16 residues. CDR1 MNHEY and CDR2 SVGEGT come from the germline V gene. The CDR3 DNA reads TGTGCCAGCAGTTACCTGGGGTTCGGGGGAACCTACGAGCAGTACTTC. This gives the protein CASSYLGFGGTYEQYF.

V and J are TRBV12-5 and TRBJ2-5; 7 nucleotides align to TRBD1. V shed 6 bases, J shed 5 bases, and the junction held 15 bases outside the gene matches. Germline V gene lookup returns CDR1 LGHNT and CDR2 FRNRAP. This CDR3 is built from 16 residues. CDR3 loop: CASGIQDRPGLETQYF. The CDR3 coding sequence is TGTGCTAGTGGGATCCAGGACAGGCCGGGGTTGGAGACCCAGTACTTC.